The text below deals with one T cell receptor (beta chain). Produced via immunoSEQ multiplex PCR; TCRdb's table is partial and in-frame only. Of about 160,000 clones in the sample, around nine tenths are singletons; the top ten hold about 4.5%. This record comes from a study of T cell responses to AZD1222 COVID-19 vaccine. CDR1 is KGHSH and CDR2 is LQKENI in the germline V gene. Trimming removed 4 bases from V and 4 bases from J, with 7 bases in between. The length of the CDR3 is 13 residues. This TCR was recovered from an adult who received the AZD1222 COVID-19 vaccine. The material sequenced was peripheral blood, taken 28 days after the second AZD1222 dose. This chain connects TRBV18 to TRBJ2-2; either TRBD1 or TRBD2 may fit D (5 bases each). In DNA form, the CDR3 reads TGTGCCAGCTCACTGGGGGTCACCGGGGAGCTGTTTTTT. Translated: CASSLGVTGELFF.